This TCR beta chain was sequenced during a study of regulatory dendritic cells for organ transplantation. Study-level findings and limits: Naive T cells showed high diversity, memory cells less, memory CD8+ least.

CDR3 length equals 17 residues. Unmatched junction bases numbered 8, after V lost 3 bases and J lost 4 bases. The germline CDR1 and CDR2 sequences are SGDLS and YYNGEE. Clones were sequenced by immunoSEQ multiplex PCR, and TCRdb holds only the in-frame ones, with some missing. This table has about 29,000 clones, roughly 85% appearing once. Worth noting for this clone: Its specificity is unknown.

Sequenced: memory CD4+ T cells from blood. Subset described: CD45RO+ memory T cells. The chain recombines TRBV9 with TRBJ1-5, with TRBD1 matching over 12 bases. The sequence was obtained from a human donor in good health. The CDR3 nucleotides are TGTGCCAGCAGCGCGGGACAGGGGGCGCTTTGGAATCAGCCCCAGCATTTT. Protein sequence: CASSAGQGALWNQPQHF.